The 17 T cell receptor beta chains below come from one sample, sequenced in a study of T cells in localized non-small cell lung cancer. TCRdb keeps only in-frame clones here, not all; method: immunoSEQ multiplex PCR. The table lists roughly 25,000 clones, around 85% of them singletons. Sequences were derived from peripheral blood, sampled before any cancer treatment. These receptors all come from a female donor older than 55 with stage II squamous cell lung carcinoma.

The CDR3 region has the DNA TGTGCCAGTAGTATGCCAGCGGGAGGACTGGGAGAGCAGTTCTTC. It yields the protein CASSMPAGGLGEQFF. The chain carries TRBV19 and TRBJ2-1, with 9 positions matching TRBD2. This CDR3 has 15 amino acids. V trimming: 3 bases; J trimming: 10 bases; junction bases outside the gene matches: 10. Per the germline V gene, CDR1 is LNHDA and CDR2 is SQIVND (reference sequence).

V is TRBV2 and J is TRBJ1-5; D uncertain. Trimming left V 6 bases short and J 0 bases short, with 6 bases between. Germline lookup yields CDR1 SNHLY and CDR2 FYNNEI. This CDR3 contains 13 residues. The CDR3 nucleotides read TGTGCCAGCAGCATCCATAGCAATCAGCCCCAGCATTTT. Encoded protein: CASSIHSNQPQHF.

The chain carries TRBV5-4 and TRBJ2-1; possible D gene TRBD2, 6 bases. The CDR3 consists of 13 residues. The ends were cut back, 1 base at V and 6 bases at J, with 8 bases in the middle. From germline, CDR1 is SGHNT and CDR2 YYREEE (reference sequence). Written as DNA, the CDR3 is TGTGCCAGCAGCTTGACTAGCAGCAATGAGCAGTTCTTC. This encodes CASSLTSSNEQFF.

The chain uses TRBV29-1 and TRBJ2-6; D uncertain. The CDR3 is 16 residues long. Trimming removed 5 bases from V and 0 bases from J, with 14 bases in between. Germline CDR1 SQVTM, CDR2 ANQGSEA. CDR3 residues: CSVSKDTDSGANVLTF. The CDR3 bases are TGCAGCGTTTCCAAAGACACCGACTCTGGGGCCAACGTCCTGACTTTC.

The chain has TRBV11-1 and TRBJ2-5; the D gene could be TRBD1 or TRBD2 (5 bases each). The CDR3 totals 15 residues. The germline V gene has CDR1 SGHAT and CDR2 FQDESV (reference sequence). Trimming left V 1 base short and J 4 bases short, with 13 bases between. The DNA of the CDR3 is TGTGCCAGCAGCTTAGGAGGGACCCCTCGAGAGACCCAGTACTTC. Its protein product is CASSLGGTPRETQYF.

The chain carries TRBV6-1 and TRBJ1-4; 7 nucleotides agree with TRBD1. Germline CDR1 reads MNHNS; CDR2 reads SASEGT. The CDR3 totals 14 residues. Trimming cost V 6 bases and J 3 bases; bases outside gene matches: 4. CDR3 sequence: CASSPGTANEKLFF. The CDR3 coding sequence is TGTGCCAGCAGCCCGGGGACAGCTAATGAAAAACTGTTTTTT.

This chain uses TRBV30 with TRBJ1-2, with unresolved D. Trimming cost V 1 base and J 0 bases, with 9 bases left between them. The CDR3 is made up of 14 amino acids. CDR1 is GTSNPN and CDR2 is SVGIG in the germline V gene (reference sequence). This CDR3 is CAWSAHRANYGYTF. Here the CDR3 DNA reads TGTGCCTGGAGTGCCCATCGAGCTAACTATGGCTACACCTTC.

The CDR3 is CASSIGSSGTANYGYTF. The CDR3 DNA reads TGTGCCAGTAGTATAGGGTCATCCGGGACAGCTAACTATGGCTACACCTTC. This chain joins TRBV19 and TRBJ1-2; 7 bases fit TRBD1. CDR1 LNHDA and CDR2 SQIVND come from the germline V gene (reference sequence). V trimming: 1 base; J trimming: 0 bases; junction bases outside the gene matches: 8. The CDR3 spans 17 residues.

This clone has more than one count but fewer than ten. The gene calls are TRBV19 and TRBJ1-5; no clear D. Germline V lookup: CDR1 LNHDA, CDR2 SQIVND (reference sequence). The CDR3 is 15 amino acids. V gave up 3 bases and J gave up 1 base, with 10 bases separating them. CDR3 residues: CASSIGTTSNQPQHF. The CDR3, as DNA: TGTGCCAGTAGTATTGGCACGACCAGCAATCAGCCCCAGCATTTT.

The chain uses TRBV9 and TRBJ2-2, with TRBD2 identical over 7 bases. The V gene end was trimmed by 0 bases and the J gene end by 8 bases; junction bases not matched to a gene: 7. This CDR3 is built from 15 residues. Germline-derived CDR1 and CDR2 are SGDLS and YYNGEE. DNA of the CDR3: TGTGCCAGCAGCGTAGGGAGCGGGAATAGGGGGGAGCTGTTTTTT. Protein sequence: CASSVGSGNRGELFF.

The chain is built from TRBV5-5 and TRBJ2-7, with D perhaps TRBD2 (5 bases). The V end lost 2 bases, the J end lost 5 bases, and 8 bases lay between the germline ends. The CDR3 extends over 12 amino acids. Germline V lookup: CDR1 SGHKS, CDR2 YYEKEE (reference sequence). CDR3 nucleotide sequence: TGTGCCAGCAGCTTCACGGGGAACGAGCAGTACTTC. Residues: CASSFTGNEQYF.

The chain couples TRBV5-1 to TRBJ1-6; D not certain. CDR3 length: 13 amino acids. In germline, CDR1 is SGHRS, CDR2 YFSETQ. V shed 0 bases and J shed 4 bases, with 2 bases lying between them. The DNA for the CDR3 is TGCGCCAGCAGCTTGGATTATAATTCACCCCTCCACTTT. The encoded protein is CASSLDYNSPLHF. The variable domain in full, completed from reference TRBV5-1 and TRBJ1-6, reads KAGVTQTPRYLIKTRGQQVTLSCSPISGHRSVSWYQQTPGQGLQFLFEYFSETQRNKGNFPGRFSGRQFSNSRSEMNVSTLELGDSALYLCASSLDYNSPLHFGNGTRLTVT.

This clone was counted once. The chain joins TRBV27 to TRBJ1-2, with D perhaps matching TRBD1 (5 bases). Germline CDR1 reads MNHEY; CDR2 reads SMNVEV (reference sequence). Trimming shortened V by 5 bases and J by 4 bases, and 11 bases separated the two germline ends. The CDR3 runs 13 residues. CDR3 amino acids: CASSPPGTYGYTF. The CDR3 region has the DNA TGTGCCAGCAGTCCCCCCGGGACCTATGGCTACACCTTC.

J is TRBJ2-7 and V is TRBV11-3; either TRBD1 or TRBD2 may fit D (5 bases each). Trimming removed 3 bases at V and 6 bases at J, with 15 bases between. CDR3 length equals 14 residues. Germline CDR1 reads SGHNT; CDR2 reads YENEEA. CDR3: CASSFGNRDGEQYF. For the CDR3, the DNA is TGTGCCAGCAGCTTTGGGAATCGGGACGGCGAGCAGTACTTC.

The chain recombines TRBV11-2 with TRBJ2-2; no firm D call. The germline V and J ends were trimmed by 2 bases and 5 bases, with 6 bases remaining between them. The CDR3 sequence is 13 residues long. In germline, CDR1 is SGHAT, CDR2 FQNNGV. The CDR3 loop reads CASSLQATGELFF. In nucleotides, the CDR3 is TGTGCCAGCAGCTTACAAGCGACCGGGGAGCTGTTTTTT. Full variable domain (remainder filled in from reference TRBV11-2 and TRBJ2-2): EAGVAQSPRYKIIEKRQSVAFWCNPISGHATLYWYQQILGQGPKLLIQFQNNGVVDDSQLPKDRFSAERLKGVDSTLKIQPAKLEDSAVYLCASSLQATGELFFGEGSRLTVL.

The chain combines TRBV6-1 with TRBJ2-4; possible D gene TRBD2, 6 bases. CDR1 is MNHNS, CDR2 SASEGT, per germline. The CDR3 is 14 amino acids. Trimming cost V 2 bases and J 4 bases, with 9 bases left between them. The CDR3 reads CASSEIGGKNIQYF. The CDR3 region has the DNA TGTGCCAGCAGTGAAATCGGGGGTAAAAACATTCAGTACTTC.

The gene calls are TRBV7-2 and TRBJ1-3, with D possibly TRBD1 on 5 matching bases. The CDR3 length is 18 residues. Germline CDR1 reads SGHTA; CDR2 reads FQGNSA. Trimming shortened V by 3 bases and J by 0 bases, and 18 bases separated the two germline ends. The CDR3 DNA reads TGTGCCAGCAGCTTCCCCCTCGGGACCTTTAGCTCTGGAAACACCATATATTTT. This codes for CASSFPLGTFSSGNTIYF.